The present T cell receptor beta chain was sequenced within a study of regulatory T cells in long-lasting Graves disease. Indicated time point: persistent/refractory GD, antithyroid drugs over 5 years with positive TRAb. TCR sequences were obtained from RNA taken from PBMCs. Whole-study findings and limits: TCR diversity was lower in persistent than newly diagnosed Graves' disease. TRBV28, TRBJ1-2 and TRBJ2-5 emerged as the favored segments in persistent disease. Thyroid tissue went unexamined; only peripheral blood was analyzed.

iRepertoire HTBI primers and Arm-PCR of CDR3 regions built TCR beta libraries. Original methodology: The samples yielded about 63 TRBV and 13 to 15 TRBJ segments. TCRdb independently ran MiXCR on the multiplex PCR reads; one entry per CDR3 protein. These V and J calls originate from TCRdb's pipeline instead of the authors' own analysis. The sample contains 400,000 to 600,000 distinct CDR3 sequences, under 25% of which appear only once. Trimming took 3 bases from V and 7 from J, leaving 13 bases between them. Germline loops: CDR1 MNHEY, CDR2 SMNVEV (reference sequence). There are 14 residues in the CDR3. A note on this clonotype: Antigen specificity is unknown. Just one base apart from a much larger clone, this may be a read error.

The receptor comes from a female donor with Graves disease. The starting material was peripheral blood mononuclear cells (PBMCs), obtained when the disease was refractory, from a patient treated with antithyroid drugs. V is TRBV27 and J is TRBJ1-5; D is unresolved. The CDR3 here is CASSFSRGRQPQHF. The CDR3 nucleotides are TGTGCCAGCAGTTTTAGCCGGGGAAGGCAGCCCCAGCATTTT.